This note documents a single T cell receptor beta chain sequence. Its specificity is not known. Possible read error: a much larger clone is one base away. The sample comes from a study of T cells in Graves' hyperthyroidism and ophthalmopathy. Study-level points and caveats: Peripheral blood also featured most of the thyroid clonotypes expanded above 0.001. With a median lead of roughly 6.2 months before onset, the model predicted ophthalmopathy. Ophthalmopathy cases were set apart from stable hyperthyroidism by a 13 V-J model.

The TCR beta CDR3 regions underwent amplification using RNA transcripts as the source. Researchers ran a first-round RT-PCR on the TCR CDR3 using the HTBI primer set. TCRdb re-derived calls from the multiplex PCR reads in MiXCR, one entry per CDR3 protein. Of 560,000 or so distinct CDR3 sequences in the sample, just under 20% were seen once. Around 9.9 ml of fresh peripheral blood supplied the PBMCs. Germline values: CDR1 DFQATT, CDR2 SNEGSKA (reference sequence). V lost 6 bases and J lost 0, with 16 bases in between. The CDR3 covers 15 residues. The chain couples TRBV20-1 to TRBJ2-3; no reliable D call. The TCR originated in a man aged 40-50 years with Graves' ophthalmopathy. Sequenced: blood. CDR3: CSAGWLDMSTDTQYF. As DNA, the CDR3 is TGCAGTGCCGGCTGGCTAGACATGAGCACAGATACGCAGTATTTT.